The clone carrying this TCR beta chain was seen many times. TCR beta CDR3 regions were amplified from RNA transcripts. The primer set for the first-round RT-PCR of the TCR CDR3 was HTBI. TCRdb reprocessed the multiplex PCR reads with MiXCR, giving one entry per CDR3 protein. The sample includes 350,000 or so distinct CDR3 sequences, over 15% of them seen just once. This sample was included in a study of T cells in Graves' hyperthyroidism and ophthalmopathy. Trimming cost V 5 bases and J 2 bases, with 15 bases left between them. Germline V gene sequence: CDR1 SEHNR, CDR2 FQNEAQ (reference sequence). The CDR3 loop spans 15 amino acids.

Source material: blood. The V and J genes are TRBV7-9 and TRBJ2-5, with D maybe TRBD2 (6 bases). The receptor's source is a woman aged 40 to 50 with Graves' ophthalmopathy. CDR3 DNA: TGTGCCAGCAGCGTGGTACGGGGGTTGCAAGAGACCCAGTACTTC. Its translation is CASSVVRGLQETQYF.